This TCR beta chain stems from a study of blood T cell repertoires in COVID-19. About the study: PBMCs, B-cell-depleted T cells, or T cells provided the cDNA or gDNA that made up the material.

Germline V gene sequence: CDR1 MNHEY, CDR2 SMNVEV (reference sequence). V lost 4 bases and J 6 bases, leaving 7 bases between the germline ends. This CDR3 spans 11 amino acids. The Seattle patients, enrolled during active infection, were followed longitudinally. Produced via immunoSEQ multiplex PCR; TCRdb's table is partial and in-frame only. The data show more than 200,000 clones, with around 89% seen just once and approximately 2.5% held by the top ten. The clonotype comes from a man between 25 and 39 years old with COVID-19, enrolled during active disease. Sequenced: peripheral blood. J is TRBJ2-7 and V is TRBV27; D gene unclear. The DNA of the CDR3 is TGTGCCAGCAGTTCCTCTCTCGAGCAGTACTTC. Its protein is CASSSSLEQYF.